The rows below give T cell receptor beta chains drawn from one sample of a study of cytomegalovirus exposure and HLA in healthy donors. Measured with immunoSEQ multiplex PCR; TCRdb has only the in-frame clones, and not every one. The profile shows 100,000 to 150,000 clones, roughly four fifths of them singletons. The sample was PBMCs. These receptors came from a boy aged 5-17 years in good health and CMV-seronegative. Both conserved end residues are part of each CDR3. Fields, in order: V gene, J gene, clone size, D gene, CDR3 length, CDR3 protein, CDR3 DNA. A D gene is named only where the DNA matches it firmly. The size field is filled for only some rows; it gives once, few, many or a size class.

TRBV11-3,TRBJ1-3,NA,NA,18,CASSLVAGGDLTGNTIYF,TGTGCCAGCAGCTTAGTCGCCGGCGGCGATCTAACTGGAAACACCATATATTTT
TRBV5-4,TRBJ1-4,NA,TRBD1,14,CASSSQGLDEKLFF,TGTGCCAGCAGTTCACAGGGGTTGGATGAAAAACTGTTTTTT
TRBV7-9,TRBJ2-7,NA,NA,11,CASSLFREQYF,TGTGCCAGCAGTTTGTTTCGCGAGCAGTACTTC
TRBV7-9,TRBJ2-1,NA,NA,14,CASSLSPGYNEQFF,TGTGCCAGCAGCTTATCTCCGGGGTACAATGAGCAGTTCTTC
TRBV2,TRBJ1-1,NA,NA,15,CARSLREETYTEAFF,TGTGCCAGATCCCTCCGAGAAGAAACCTACACTGAAGCTTTCTTT
TRBV5-1,TRBJ1-5,NA,TRBD1,15,CASSAGGNSNQPQHF,TGCGCCAGCAGCGCAGGGGGAAATAGCAATCAGCCCCAGCATTTT
TRBV19,TRBJ2-7,NA,NA,16,CASSMPGGSISYEQYF,TGTGCCAGTAGTATGCCCGGCGGATCCATCTCCTACGAGCAGTACTTC
TRBV21-1,TRBJ2-4,NA,NA,15,CASSKVAGAKNIQYF,TGTGCCAGCAGCAAAGTTGCCGGGGCCAAAAACATTCAGTACTTC
TRBV15,TRBJ1-2,once,NA,14,CATSRDQYRAGYTF,TGTGCCACCAGCAGAGATCAGTACAGGGCGGGCTACACCTTC
TRBV29-1,TRBJ1-2,NA,NA,12,CSVQGLNYGYTF,TGCAGCGTTCAGGGATTAAACTATGGCTACACCTTC
TRBV30,TRBJ2-3,NA,NA,13,CAWSQQSTDTQYF,TGTGCCTGGAGTCAACAGAGCACAGATACGCAGTATTTT
TRBV7-9,TRBJ2-7,NA,TRBD1,16,CASSSLSRTGDGEQYF,TGTGCCAGCAGCTCCTTGTCTAGGACAGGGGATGGAGAGCAGTACTTC
TRBV6-5,TRBJ2-7,NA,TRBD2,14,CASSSQGGVYEQYF,TGTGCCAGCAGTTCCCAGGGAGGGGTCTACGAGCAGTACTTC
TRBV7-9,TRBJ1-1,NA,NA,13,CASSWTEGTEAFF,TGTGCCAGCAGCTGGACGGAGGGAACTGAAGCTTTCTTT
TRBV2,TRBJ1-2,NA,NA,13,CASRKTGDYGYTF,TGTGCCAGCAGGAAGACAGGAGACTATGGCTACACCTTC
TRBV19,TRBJ2-1,NA,NA,15,CASSVDFGSYNEQFF,TGTGCCAGTAGTGTGGACTTTGGCTCCTACAATGAGCAGTTCTTC
TRBV6-6,TRBJ1-1,NA,NA,12,CATKQDYTEAFF,TGTGCCACCAAACAGGATTACACTGAAGCTTTCTTT
TRBV4-3,TRBJ2-1,once,TRBD2,14,CASSQDLAGATSFF,TGCGCCAGCAGCCAGGACTTAGCGGGAGCGACCTCGTTCTTC
TRBV30,TRBJ2-5,NA,NA,15,CAWSSPLGPQETQYF,TGTGCCTGGAGTTCTCCACTAGGCCCCCAAGAGACCCAGTACTTC
TRBV29-1,TRBJ2-1,NA,NA,14,CSVAGLYTYNEQFF,TGCAGCGTCGCGGGACTCTATACCTACAATGAGCAGTTCTTC
TRBV10-3,TRBJ2-1,NA,TRBD2,14,CAISHVAGGLEQFF,TGTGCCATCTCCCATGTAGCGGGAGGTCTTGAGCAGTTCTTC
TRBV29-1,TRBJ1-1,NA,NA,13,CSVEGTVNTEAFF,TGCAGCGTTGAAGGGACAGTGAACACTGAAGCTTTCTTT
TRBV4-3,TRBJ2-6,NA,NA,18,CASSQGFQGSSGANVLTF,TGCGCCAGCAGCCAAGGCTTCCAGGGGAGCTCTGGGGCCAACGTCCTGACTTTC
TRBV6-5,TRBJ1-4,NA,TRBD1,16,CASSSTGRAVGEKLFF,TGTGCCAGCAGTTCGACAGGGAGAGCAGTCGGTGAAAAACTGTTTTTT
TRBV11-3,TRBJ2-7,once,NA,16,CASSSEGWGRSYEQYF,TGTGCCAGCAGCTCAGAAGGTTGGGGCCGCTCCTACGAGCAGTACTTC
TRBV25-1,TRBJ2-1,NA,TRBD2,15,CASSESGGGPGEQFF,TGTGCCAGCAGTGAATCGGGGGGAGGGCCTGGTGAGCAGTTCTTC
TRBV9,TRBJ2-3,NA,TRBD2,16,CASSVVAGGPVNTQYF,TGTGCCAGCAGCGTAGTAGCGGGAGGGCCGGTTAATACGCAGTATTTT
TRBV9,TRBJ1-1,NA,NA,14,CASSVGHLGAEAFF,TGTGCCAGCAGCGTGGGACATTTGGGCGCTGAAGCTTTCTTT
TRBV5-1,TRBJ2-5,NA,TRBD1,17,CASSLLGQPPSQETQYF,TGCGCCAGCAGCTTGCTGGGACAGCCCCCGTCCCAAGAGACCCAGTACTTC
TRBV5-6,TRBJ2-2,few,NA,15,CASDQRARGTGELFF,TGTGCCAGCGACCAAAGGGCGCGGGGCACCGGGGAGCTGTTTTTT
TRBV2,TRBJ1-4,few,TRBD1,14,CASSIDRGWEKLFF,TGTGCCAGCAGCATTGACAGGGGTTGGGAAAAACTGTTTTTT
TRBV4-1,TRBJ1-5,NA,TRBD1,12,CASGQGNQPQHF,TGCGCCAGCGGACAGGGTAATCAGCCCCAGCATTTT
TRBV5-6,TRBJ2-7,once,TRBD2,15,CASSSLAGATYEQYF,TGTGCCAGCAGCTCCCTAGCGGGAGCTACCTACGAGCAGTACTTC
TRBV27,TRBJ2-7,NA,NA,13,CASSLSSSDEQYF,TGTGCCAGCAGTTTATCGTCGAGCGACGAGCAGTACTTC
TRBV5-6,TRBJ2-7,NA,TRBD2,16,CASSSSESGRAYEQYF,TGTGCCAGCAGCTCTTCGGAGAGCGGGAGAGCCTACGAGCAGTACTTC
TRBV5-4,TRBJ2-3,NA,NA,14,CASNLPGQIDTQYF,TGTGCCAGCAACCTCCCCGGACAGATAGATACGCAGTATTTT
TRBV18,TRBJ2-4,NA,NA,13,CASSPGQAGIQYF,TGTGCCAGCTCACCAGGGCAGGCTGGCATTCAGTACTTC
TRBV7-2,TRBJ2-7,NA,NA,15,CASSPRGRSSYEQYF,TGTGCCAGCAGCCCCCGGGGGAGGTCGAGCTACGAGCAGTACTTC
TRBV2,TRBJ2-1,NA,NA,13,CASRAGAGDEQFF,TGTGCCAGCAGGGCGGGGGCGGGGGATGAGCAGTTCTTC
TRBV4-2,TRBJ2-3,NA,NA,14,CASSQEASSDTQYF,TGTGCCAGCAGCCAAGAGGCCTCTTCAGATACGCAGTATTTT
TRBV5-4,TRBJ2-5,NA,TRBD1,14,CASSASGTGEAQYF,TGTGCCAGCAGCGCCTCCGGGACAGGGGAGGCCCAGTACTTC
TRBV5-4,TRBJ2-7,NA,TRBD2,14,CASSADSGRYEQYF,TGTGCCAGCAGCGCAGACAGCGGGAGATACGAGCAGTACTTC
TRBV7-9,TRBJ1-2,NA,TRBD1,14,CASSPTGETNGYTF,TGTGCCAGCAGCCCGACAGGGGAAACCAATGGCTACACCTTC
TRBV29-1,TRBJ2-7,NA,TRBD2,13,CSARLTSSYEQYF,TGCAGCGCCCGCCTGACTAGCAGCTACGAGCAGTACTTC
TRBV18,TRBJ2-7,NA,NA,14,CASSQTGQPYEQYF,TGTGCCAGCTCACAGACAGGTCAACCCTACGAGCAGTACTTC
TRBV4-1,TRBJ1-1,NA,TRBD1,15,CASSPYRGENTEAFF,TGCGCCAGCAGCCCCTACAGGGGGGAAAACACTGAAGCTTTCTTT